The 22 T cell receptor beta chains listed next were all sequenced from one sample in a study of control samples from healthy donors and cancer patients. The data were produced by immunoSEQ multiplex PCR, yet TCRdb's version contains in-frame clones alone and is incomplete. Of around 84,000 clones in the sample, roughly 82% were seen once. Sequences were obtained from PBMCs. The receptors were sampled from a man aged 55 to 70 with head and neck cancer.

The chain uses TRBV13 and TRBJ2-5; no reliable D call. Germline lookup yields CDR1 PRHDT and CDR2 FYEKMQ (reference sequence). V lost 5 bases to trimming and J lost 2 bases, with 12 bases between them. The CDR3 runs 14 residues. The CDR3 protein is CASSIRHGQETQYF. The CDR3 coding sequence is TGTGCCAGCAGCATCAGACACGGGCAAGAGACCCAGTACTTC.

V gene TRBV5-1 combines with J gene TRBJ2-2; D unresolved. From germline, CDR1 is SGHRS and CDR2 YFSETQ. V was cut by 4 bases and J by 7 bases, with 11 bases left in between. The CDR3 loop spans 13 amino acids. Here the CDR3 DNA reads TGCGCCAGCAGCCCAGCCAGCGACGGGGAGCTGTTTTTT. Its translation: CASSPASDGELFF.

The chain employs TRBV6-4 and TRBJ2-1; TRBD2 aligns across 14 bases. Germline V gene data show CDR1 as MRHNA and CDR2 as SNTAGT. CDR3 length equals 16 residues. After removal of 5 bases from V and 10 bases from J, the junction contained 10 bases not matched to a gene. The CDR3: CASSHYGGLAGEEQFF. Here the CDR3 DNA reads TGTGCCAGCAGTCACTACGGGGGACTAGCGGGAGAGGAGCAGTTCTTC.

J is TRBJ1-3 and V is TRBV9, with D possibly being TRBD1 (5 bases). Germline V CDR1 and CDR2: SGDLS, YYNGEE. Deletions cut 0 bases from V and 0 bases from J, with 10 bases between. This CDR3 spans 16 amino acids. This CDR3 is CASSVGDGFSGNTIYF. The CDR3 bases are TGTGCCAGCAGCGTAGGGGACGGATTCTCTGGAAACACCATATATTTT.

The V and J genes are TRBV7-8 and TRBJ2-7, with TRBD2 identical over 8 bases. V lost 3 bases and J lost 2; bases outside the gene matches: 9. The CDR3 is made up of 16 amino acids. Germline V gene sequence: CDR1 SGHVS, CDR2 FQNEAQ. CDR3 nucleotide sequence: TGTGCCAGCAGCTTTGGACTAGCCGTTCCTACCTACGAGCAGTACTTC. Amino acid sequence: CASSFGLAVPTYEQYF.

The CDR3 nucleotides are TGTGCCACCAGTGATCCGCGGACAGGCGGTAATGAAAAACTGTTTTTT. This gives the protein CATSDPRTGGNEKLFF. This chain uses TRBV24-1 with TRBJ1-4; 7 bases agree with TRBD1. Germline trimming cut 3 bases from V and 4 bases from J; bases unmatched to any gene: 7. CDR1 is KGHDR and CDR2 is SFDVKD in the germline V gene. This CDR3 contains 16 residues.

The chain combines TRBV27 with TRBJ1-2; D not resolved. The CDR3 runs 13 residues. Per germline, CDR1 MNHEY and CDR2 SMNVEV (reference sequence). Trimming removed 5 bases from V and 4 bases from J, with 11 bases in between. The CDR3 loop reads CASSPLPSYGYTF. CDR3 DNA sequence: TGTGCCAGCAGTCCCCTCCCCAGCTATGGCTACACCTTC.

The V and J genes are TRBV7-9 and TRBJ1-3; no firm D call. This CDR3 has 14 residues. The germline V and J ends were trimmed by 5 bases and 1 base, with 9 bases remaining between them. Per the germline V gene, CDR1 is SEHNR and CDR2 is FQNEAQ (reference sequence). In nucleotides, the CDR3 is TGTGCCAGCAGCCCTCGGGGTTCTGGAAACACCATATATTTT. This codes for CASSPRGSGNTIYF.

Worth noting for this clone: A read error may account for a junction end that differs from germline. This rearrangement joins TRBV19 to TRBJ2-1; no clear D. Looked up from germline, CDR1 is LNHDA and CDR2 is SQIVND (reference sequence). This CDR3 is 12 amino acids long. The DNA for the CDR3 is TGTGCCAGCCGTTACTCCAACAATGAGCAGTTCTTC. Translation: CASRYSNNEQFF.

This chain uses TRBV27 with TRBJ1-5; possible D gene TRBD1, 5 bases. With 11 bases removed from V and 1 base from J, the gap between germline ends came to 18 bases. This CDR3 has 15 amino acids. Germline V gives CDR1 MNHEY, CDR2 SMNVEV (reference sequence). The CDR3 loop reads CAPASCGGSNQPQHF. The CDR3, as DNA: TGTGCCCCAGCGAGTTGCGGGGGAAGCAATCAGCCCCAGCATTTT.

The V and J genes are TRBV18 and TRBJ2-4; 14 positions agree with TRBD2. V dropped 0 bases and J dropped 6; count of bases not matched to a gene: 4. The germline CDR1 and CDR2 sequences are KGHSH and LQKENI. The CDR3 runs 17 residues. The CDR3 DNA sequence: TGTGCCAGCTCACCACCGCAAGGACTAGCGGGGGGAAACATTCAGTACTTC. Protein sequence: CASSPPQGLAGGNIQYF.

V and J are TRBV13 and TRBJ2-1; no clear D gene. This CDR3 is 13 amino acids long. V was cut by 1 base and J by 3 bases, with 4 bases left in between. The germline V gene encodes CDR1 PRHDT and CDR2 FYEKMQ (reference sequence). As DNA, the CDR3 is TGTGCCAGCAGCTTAGAAGGCTACAATGAGCAGTTCTTC. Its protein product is CASSLEGYNEQFF.

CDR3 in amino acids: CASRAQDGEAFF. The CDR3 DNA sequence: TGTGCCAGCAGGGCCCAGGATGGTGAAGCTTTCTTT. This chain uses TRBV12-3 or TRBV12-4 with TRBJ1-1; D remains unclear. This CDR3 contains 12 residues. V was cut by 6 bases and J by 7 bases, with 12 bases left in between.

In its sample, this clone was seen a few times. CDR3 residues: CASSCPPWRAYEQYF. The CDR3 coding sequence is TGTGCCAGCAGTTGCCCACCGTGGCGAGCCTACGAGCAGTACTTC. The chain has TRBV6-7 and TRBJ2-7; D ambiguous. TRBV6-7 is an open reading frame whose function is uncertain. Trimming removed 4 bases at V and 2 bases at J, with 15 bases between. CDR3 length: 15 residues.

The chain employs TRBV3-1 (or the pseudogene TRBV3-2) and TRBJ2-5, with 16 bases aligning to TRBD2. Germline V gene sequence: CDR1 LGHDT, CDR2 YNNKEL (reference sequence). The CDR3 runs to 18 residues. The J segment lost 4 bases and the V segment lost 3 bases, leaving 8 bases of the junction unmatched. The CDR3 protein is CASSQGLAGGPRVETQYF. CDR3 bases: TGTGCCAGCAGCCAGGGACTAGCGGGAGGGCCTCGGGTAGAGACCCAGTACTTC.

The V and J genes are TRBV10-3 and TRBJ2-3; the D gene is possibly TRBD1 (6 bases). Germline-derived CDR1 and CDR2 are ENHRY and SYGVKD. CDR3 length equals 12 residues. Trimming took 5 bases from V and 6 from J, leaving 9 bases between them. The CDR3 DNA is TGTGCCATCAGTTACAGGGCTGATACGCAGTATTTT. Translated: CAISYRADTQYF.

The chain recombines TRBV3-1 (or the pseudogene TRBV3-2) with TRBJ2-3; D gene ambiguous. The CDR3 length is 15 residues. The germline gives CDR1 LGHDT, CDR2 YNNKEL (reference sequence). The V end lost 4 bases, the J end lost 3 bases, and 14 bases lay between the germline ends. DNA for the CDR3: TGTGCCAGCAGCCCTACGTATACGGCGACAGATACGCAGTATTTT. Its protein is CASSPTYTATDTQYF.

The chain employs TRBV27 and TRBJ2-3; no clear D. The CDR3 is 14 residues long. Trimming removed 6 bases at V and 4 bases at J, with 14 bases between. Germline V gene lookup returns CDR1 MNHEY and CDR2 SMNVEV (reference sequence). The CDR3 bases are TGTGCCAGCAGCCCCTTTCCCGGACCAGATACGCAGTATTTT. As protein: CASSPFPGPDTQYF.

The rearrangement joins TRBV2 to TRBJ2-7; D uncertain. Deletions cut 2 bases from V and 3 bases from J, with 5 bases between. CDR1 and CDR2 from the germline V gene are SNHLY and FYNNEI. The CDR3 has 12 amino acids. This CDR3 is CASSETHYEQYF. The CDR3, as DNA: TGTGCCAGCAGTGAAACCCACTACGAGCAGTACTTC.

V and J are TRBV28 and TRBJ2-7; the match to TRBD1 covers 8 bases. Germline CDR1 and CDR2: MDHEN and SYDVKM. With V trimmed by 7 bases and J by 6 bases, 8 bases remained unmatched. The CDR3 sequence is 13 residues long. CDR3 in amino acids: CASTLPGGVEQYF. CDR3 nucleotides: TGTGCCAGCACCCTTCCAGGGGGCGTCGAGCAGTACTTC.

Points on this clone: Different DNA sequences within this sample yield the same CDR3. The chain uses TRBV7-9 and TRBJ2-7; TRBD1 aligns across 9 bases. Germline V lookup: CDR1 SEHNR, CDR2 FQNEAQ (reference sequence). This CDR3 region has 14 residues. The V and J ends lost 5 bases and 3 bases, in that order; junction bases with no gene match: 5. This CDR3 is CASSPGQGGYEQYF. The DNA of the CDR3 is TGTGCCAGCAGCCCGGGACAGGGAGGCTACGAGCAGTACTTC.

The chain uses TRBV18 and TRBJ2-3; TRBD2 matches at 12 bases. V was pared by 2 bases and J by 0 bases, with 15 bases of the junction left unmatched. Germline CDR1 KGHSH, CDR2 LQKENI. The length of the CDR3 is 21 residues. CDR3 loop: CASSPKIGLAGPLPSTDTQYF. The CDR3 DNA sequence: TGTGCCAGCTCACCAAAAATCGGACTAGCGGGACCGCTCCCTAGCACAGATACGCAGTATTTT.